Following are 8 T cell receptor beta chains from one sample sequenced in a study of T-cell reconstitution after alpha-beta-depleted transplantation in children. Preparation of the TCRbeta library was carried out with unique molecular identifiers. TCRdb used MiXCR to reprocess the PCR reads, holding one entry per CDR3 protein. In the table there are 150,000 to 200,000 distinct CDR3 sequences, about 6.4% of which are singletons. Sequencing used PBMCs from the stem cell graft donor, obtained from the stem cell graft. These receptor sequences come from a human donor who donated a stem cell graft to a child with Wiskott-Aldrich syndrome.

In its sample, this clonotype was seen many times. The V gene is TRBV15, the J gene TRBJ1-3; 9 nucleotides align to TRBD1. V lost 10 bases and J lost 0; bases outside the gene matches: 7. The CDR3 contains 15 residues. Germline assignment: CDR1 LNHNV and CDR2 YYDKDF (reference sequence). The CDR3 loop reads CAIADRGISGNTIYF. CDR3 nucleotides: TGTGCCATCGCGGACAGGGGCATCTCTGGAAACACCATATATTTT.

Ten or more counts support this clonotype. The V and J genes are TRBV12-3 or TRBV12-4 and TRBJ1-1; D perhaps matches TRBD1 (5 bases). V lost 6 bases to trimming and J lost 6 bases, with 17 bases between them. The CDR3 is 14 amino acids. The CDR3 loop is CASRREQEVSEAFF. The DNA for the CDR3 is TGTGCCAGCAGACGGGAACAGGAGGTTTCTGAAGCTTTCTTT.

This clonotype was observed at least ten times. The chain combines TRBV27 with TRBJ1-1, with D uncertain. The CDR3 is 11 amino acids. The germline V gene has CDR1 MNHEY and CDR2 SMNVEV (reference sequence). V lost 8 bases to trimming and J lost 0 bases, with 4 bases between them. The CDR3 nucleotides read TGTGCCAGCTGGGTGAACACTGAAGCTTTCTTT. It specifies CASWVNTEAFF.

The CDR3 DNA follows: TGTGCCAGCAGCTTAGTAGGGAGCTTAGGCGGGAGGGGTAGAGGCAATGAGCAGTTCTTC. This sequence encodes CASSLVGSLGGRGRGNEQFF. The rearrangement links TRBV11-2 to TRBJ2-1; TRBD2 matches 9 bases. J gave up 6 bases and V 1 base, and 19 bases lay outside the gene matches. CDR1 and CDR2 from the germline V gene are SGHAT and FQNNGV. The CDR3 is made up of 20 amino acids.

The chain carries TRBV25-1 and TRBJ1-3; 9 bases map to TRBD1. Germline-derived CDR1 and CDR2 are MGHDK and SYGVNS. The CDR3 runs to 16 residues. V shed 1 base, J shed 8 bases, and the junction held 9 bases outside the gene matches. In DNA form, the CDR3 reads TGTGCCAGCAGTGAATTTTCTACAGGGGGCGTAGACACCATATATTTT. This translates into CASSEFSTGGVDTIYF.

This clonotype was seen repeatedly, ten times or more. The chain employs TRBV15 and TRBJ2-2; either TRBD1 or TRBD2 may supply D (5 bases each). Deletions cut 0 bases from V and 6 bases from J, with 11 bases between. CDR3 length: 15 amino acids. Germline-derived CDR1 and CDR2 are LNHNV and YYDKDF (reference sequence). The CDR3 DNA sequence: TGTGCCACCAGCAGAGATTTTGGGGGACCCGGGGAGCTGTTTTTT. This translates into CATSRDFGGPGELFF. Full variable domain (outside the CDR3, taken from reference TRBV15 and TRBJ2-2): DAMVIQNPRYQVTQFGKPVTLSCSQTLNHNVMYWYQQKSSQAPKLLFHYYDKDFNNEADTPDNFQSRRPNTSFCFLDIRSPGLGDTAMYLCATSRDFGGPGELFFGEGSRLTVL.

This clonotype was picked up many times. The genes are TRBV12-3 or TRBV12-4 and TRBJ1-5, with D possibly TRBD1 on 5 matching bases. The CDR3 runs 15 residues. The germline V and J ends were trimmed by 3 bases and 11 bases, with 20 bases remaining between them. CDR3 DNA: TGTGCCAGCAGTTTGGTGGCCGCCGGAGGGGCGACCCAGCATTTT. Translation: CASSLVAAGGATQHF.

This clonotype appeared many times. The genes are TRBV20-1 and TRBJ1-2; D might be TRBD1 (6 bases). This CDR3 comprises 12 residues. Germline CDR1 reads DFQATT; CDR2 reads SNEGSKA (reference sequence). Trimming shortened V by 6 bases and J by 6 bases, and 14 bases separated the two germline ends. The CDR3 DNA reads as TGCAGTGCGAGGGAGGGGGACGATGGCTACACCTTC. Its protein is CSAREGDDGYTF.